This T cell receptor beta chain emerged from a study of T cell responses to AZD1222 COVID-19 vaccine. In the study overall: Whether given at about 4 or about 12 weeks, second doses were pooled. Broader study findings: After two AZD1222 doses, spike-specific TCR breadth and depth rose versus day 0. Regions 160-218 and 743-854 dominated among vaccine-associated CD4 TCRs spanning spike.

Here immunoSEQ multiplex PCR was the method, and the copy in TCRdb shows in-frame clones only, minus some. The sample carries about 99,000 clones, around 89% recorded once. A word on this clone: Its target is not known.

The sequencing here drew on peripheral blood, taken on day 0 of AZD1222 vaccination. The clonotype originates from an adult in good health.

The CDR3 coding sequence is TGTGCCAGCCGTGCCTACGGCAATGAGCAGTTCTTC. Protein: CASRAYGNEQFF. The V gene is TRBV10-3, the J gene TRBJ2-1, with no clear D. CDR1 and CDR2 (germline): ENHRY, SYGVKD. The CDR3 is 12 amino acids. V was clipped by 10 bases and J by 6 bases, with 13 bases between them.